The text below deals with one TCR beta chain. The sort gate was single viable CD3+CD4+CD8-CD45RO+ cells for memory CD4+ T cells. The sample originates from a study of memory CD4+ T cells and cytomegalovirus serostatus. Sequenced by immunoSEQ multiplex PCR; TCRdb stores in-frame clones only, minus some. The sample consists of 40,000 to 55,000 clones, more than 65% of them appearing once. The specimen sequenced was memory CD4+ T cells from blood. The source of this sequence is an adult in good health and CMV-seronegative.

The CDR3: CASSLAGRSYEQYF. In nucleotides, the CDR3 is TGTGCCAGCAGTTTGGCAGGTCGGTCCTACGAGCAGTACTTC. The chain employs TRBV27 and TRBJ2-7; no reliable D call. The CDR3 runs to 14 residues. Germline CDR1 reads MNHEY; CDR2 reads SMNVEV (reference sequence). V was pared by 3 bases and J by 1 base, with 10 bases between.